Below are 31 T cell receptor beta chains sequenced from a single sample in a study of blood T cell repertoires in COVID-19. TCRdb's copy holds only in-frame clones and misses some; the assay was immunoSEQ multiplex PCR. This sample carries 160,000 or so clones, about four fifths of them seen once, and the ten largest clones take around 7%. Sequenced material: peripheral blood. Every receptor here comes from a man between 65 and 80 years old with active or convalescent COVID-19.

The chain is built from TRBV6-6 and TRBJ2-3; 10 nucleotides match TRBD1. The CDR3 runs to 19 residues. Germline V gene sequence: CDR1 MNHNY, CDR2 SVGAGI (reference sequence). J gave up 2 bases and V 5 bases, and 16 bases lay outside the gene matches. CDR3: CASSPIGTGAEGDTDTQYF. The CDR3 nucleotides are TGTGCCAGCAGTCCAATAGGGACAGGGGCAGAAGGGGACACAGATACGCAGTATTTT.

This chain connects TRBV30 to TRBJ1-2, with no clear D. The CDR3 sequence is 11 residues long. Germline assignment: CDR1 GTSNPN and CDR2 SVGIG (reference sequence). The V end was cut by 2 bases, the J end by 7 bases, with 8 bases between. CDR3 sequence (DNA): TGTGCCTGGAGTCCGCCGGGTGGCTACACCTTC. Protein product: CAWSPPGGYTF.

This clone has a handful of counts. The chain has TRBV3-1 (or the pseudogene TRBV3-2) and TRBJ2-1, with 12 bases identical to TRBD2. Germline values: CDR1 LGHDT, CDR2 YNNKEL (reference sequence). This CDR3 has 14 residues. V dropped 4 bases and J dropped 9; count of bases not matched to a gene: 4. The CDR3: CASSLGLAGIEQFF. CDR3 DNA sequence: TGTGCCAGCAGCCTTGGACTAGCGGGAATTGAGCAGTTCTTC.

The J gene is TRBJ2-5, the V gene TRBV5-6, with D possibly TRBD2 on 6 matching bases. The CDR3 sequence is 14 residues long. Trimming took 3 bases from V and 7 from J, leaving 16 bases between them. CDR1 SGHDT and CDR2 YYEEEE come from the germline V gene. The CDR3 reads CASSWLSGDGTQYF. Written as DNA, the CDR3 is TGTGCCAGCAGCTGGCTTTCGGGGGACGGGACCCAGTACTTC.

The chain links TRBV4-1 to TRBJ2-4, with TRBD1 as a possible D gene (5 bases). The CDR3 extends over 18 amino acids. Germline CDR1 reads MGHRA; CDR2 reads YSYEKL. V gave up 3 bases and J gave up 0 bases, with 18 bases separating them. The DNA for the CDR3 is TGCGCCAGCAGCCACCCGACAGTCGATCAACTAGCCAAAAACATTCAGTACTTC. This gives the protein CASSHPTVDQLAKNIQYF.

The V gene is TRBV7-9, the J gene TRBJ2-5; 7 bases map to TRBD2. The CDR3 has 14 amino acids. The germline V gene has CDR1 SEHNR and CDR2 FQNEAQ (reference sequence). Trimming at V came to 2 bases and at J to 5 bases, leaving 5 bases not matched to a gene. The CDR3 loop reads CASSLREGRETQYF. DNA for the CDR3: TGTGCCAGCAGCTTAAGGGAGGGCCGGGAGACCCAGTACTTC.

The chain combines TRBV2 with TRBJ1-2, with D possibly TRBD1 on 5 matching bases. The CDR3 runs to 14 residues. V lost 6 bases, J lost 8 bases, and 19 bases lay in between. Germline lookup yields CDR1 SNHLY and CDR2 FYNNEI. The CDR3 DNA is TGTGCCAGCAGCGCCTTTCTGGGGCAGTTGGGCTACACCTTC. Residues: CASSAFLGQLGYTF.

A single count supports this clone. V gene TRBV11-2 combines with J gene TRBJ2-1, with D possibly TRBD2 on 7 matching bases. The germline V and J ends were trimmed by 1 base and 0 bases, with 16 bases remaining between them. This CDR3 contains 18 residues. Germline V gene sequence: CDR1 SGHAT, CDR2 FQNNGV. Here the CDR3 DNA reads TGTGCCAGCAGCTTAGTTCGGGGGGCTTTCCGCTCCTACAATGAGCAGTTCTTC. Translating gives CASSLVRGAFRSYNEQFF.

CDR3 protein: CASSLGGTGSEAFF. The CDR3 bases are TGTGCCAGCAGTTTAGGGGGAACAGGGTCCGAAGCTTTCTTT. V and J are TRBV28 and TRBJ1-1; maybe TRBD1 (6 bases). CDR3 size: 14 residues. V shed 2 bases and J shed 8 bases, with 15 bases lying between them. Looked up from germline, CDR1 is MDHEN and CDR2 is SYDVKM.

The genes are TRBV6-1 and TRBJ1-1, with a weak D call TRBD1 (6 bases). The CDR3 has 14 amino acids. Germline V gene lookup returns CDR1 MNHNS and CDR2 SASEGT. Trimming took off 3 bases at V and 7 bases at J, with 15 bases between the two ends. CDR3 bases: TGTGCCAGCAGTGACCTAATGGGGACACGTGAAGCTTTCTTT. Its protein is CASSDLMGTREAFF.

This clone was seen once. The genes are TRBV9 and TRBJ2-3; D might be TRBD2 (5 bases). Germline V gene sequence: CDR1 SGDLS, CDR2 YYNGEE. The CDR3 consists of 14 residues. Trimming removed 3 bases from V and 4 bases from J, with 12 bases in between. This chain's CDR3 is CASSATVGADTQYF. The CDR3 DNA reads TGTGCCAGCAGCGCCACAGTGGGAGCAGATACGCAGTATTTT.

V is TRBV5-1 and J is TRBJ2-1; perhaps TRBD2 as D (5 bases). The ends were cut back, 0 bases at V and 3 bases at J, with 10 bases in the middle. The CDR3 consists of 15 residues. Germline CDR1 is SGHRS and CDR2 is YFSETQ. As DNA, the CDR3 is TGCGCCAGCAGCTTGGCGGGTAGCGACTACAATGAGCAGTTCTTC. Protein: CASSLAGSDYNEQFF.

This chain uses TRBV6-6 with TRBJ2-7, with D unclear. Germline V gene lookup returns CDR1 MNHNY and CDR2 SVGAGI (reference sequence). The CDR3 loop spans 14 amino acids. V lost 7 bases and J 0 bases, leaving 13 bases between the germline ends. DNA of the CDR3: TGTGCCAGCACCTTCACACCCAGCTCCTACGAGCAGTACTTC. Translated, it gives CASTFTPSSYEQYF.

The rearrangement joins TRBV3-1 (or the pseudogene TRBV3-2) to TRBJ2-7; tentative D call: TRBD2 (6 bases). CDR1 and CDR2 from the germline V gene are LGHDT and YNNKEL (reference sequence). The CDR3 runs to 12 residues. V lost 3 bases and J lost 5, with 8 bases in between. CDR3 DNA sequence: TGTGCCAGCAGCCAGGGGGGAGACGAGCAGTACTTC. It specifies CASSQGGDEQYF.

The chain has TRBV3-1 (or the pseudogene TRBV3-2) and TRBJ1-2, with D unclear. CDR3 size: 15 residues. Germline V lookup: CDR1 LGHDT, CDR2 YNNKEL (reference sequence). Deletions cut 1 base from V and 4 bases from J, with 13 bases between. CDR3 sequence: CASSQGFGSFYGYTF. CDR3 DNA: TGTGCCAGCAGCCAAGGGTTCGGGAGCTTCTATGGCTACACCTTC.

CDR3 protein: CASSLTGISYNSPLHF. In DNA form, the CDR3 reads TGTGCCAGCAGCTTAACGGGTATCTCCTATAATTCACCCCTCCACTTT. The rearrangement joins TRBV7-2 to TRBJ1-6; D gene ambiguous. V lost 2 bases and J lost 0, with 8 bases in between. This CDR3 is built from 16 residues. CDR1 and CDR2 (germline): SGHTA, FQGNSA.

V is TRBV3-1 (or the pseudogene TRBV3-2) and J is TRBJ1-2, with 9 positions matching TRBD1. The CDR3 loop spans 13 amino acids. With 4 bases clipped from V and 8 bases from J, the junction kept 5 bases outside the gene matches. Germline values: CDR1 LGHDT, CDR2 YNNKEL (reference sequence). CDR3 sequence (DNA): TGTGCCAGCAGCCTGGGGACAGGGAAAGGCTACACCTTC. Residues: CASSLGTGKGYTF.

The chain has TRBV3-1 (or the pseudogene TRBV3-2) and TRBJ1-1, with D possibly being TRBD1 (6 bases). In germline, CDR1 is LGHDT, CDR2 YNNKEL (reference sequence). The CDR3 sequence is 15 residues long. Trimming removed 4 bases at V and 1 base at J, with 13 bases between. Here the CDR3 reads CASSRSDRQNTEAFF. The CDR3 DNA is TGTGCCAGCAGCCGCTCGGACAGACAGAACACTGAAGCTTTCTTT.

The chain has TRBV18 and TRBJ1-1, with D perhaps TRBD1 (6 bases). V was pared by 0 bases and J by 1 base, with 12 bases between. The CDR3 has 16 residues. Germline CDR1 is KGHSH and CDR2 is LQKENI. The CDR3 sequence is CASSPPGLTGNTEAFF. CDR3 DNA: TGTGCCAGCTCACCACCGGGATTGACAGGGAACACTGAAGCTTTCTTT.

This rearrangement joins TRBV18 to TRBJ2-3; 10 bases align to TRBD2. Germline values: CDR1 KGHSH, CDR2 LQKENI. J was trimmed by 4 bases and V by 5 bases; bases with no gene match: 6. The CDR3 has 15 amino acids. CDR3 in amino acids: CASSATSGVSDTQYF. The CDR3 region has the DNA TGTGCCAGCTCAGCAACTAGCGGGGTATCAGATACGCAGTATTTT.

This rearrangement joins TRBV5-1 to TRBJ2-3; the D gene is possibly TRBD2 (5 bases). Germline CDR1 SGHRS, CDR2 YFSETQ. This CDR3 has 16 residues. The V end was cut by 0 bases, the J end by 2 bases, with 13 bases between. CDR3 in DNA: TGCGCCAGCAGCTTGGGAGGGTATCGGGACACAGATACGCAGTATTTT. Its protein is CASSLGGYRDTDTQYF.

The chain links TRBV27 to TRBJ2-7; weak D call: TRBD1 (5 bases). V gave up 6 bases and J gave up 4 bases, with 16 bases separating them. The germline V gene has CDR1 MNHEY and CDR2 SMNVEV (reference sequence). The CDR3 loop spans 14 amino acids. The CDR3 DNA is TGTGCCAGCAGCCACGCCCCAACAGGTTACGAGCAGTACTTC. Protein: CASSHAPTGYEQYF.

The chain joins TRBV3-1 (or the pseudogene TRBV3-2) to TRBJ1-6; 10 positions match TRBD1. After removal of 1 base from V and 4 bases from J, the junction contained 16 bases not matched to a gene. The CDR3 is 21 amino acids. Germline lookup yields CDR1 LGHDT and CDR2 YNNKEL (reference sequence). CDR3 DNA: TGTGCCAGCAGCCAAGCGGTTTTCGGGACAGGGGCGCTAACTTATAATTCACCCCTCCACTTT. This translates into CASSQAVFGTGALTYNSPLHF.

The genes are TRBV5-1 and TRBJ2-1; the D gene is possibly TRBD1 (6 bases). CDR3 length: 14 amino acids. V was cut by 2 bases and J by 10 bases, with 16 bases left in between. Germline V gene sequence: CDR1 SGHRS, CDR2 YFSETQ. The CDR3 reads CASSFPTGSFEQFF. Here the CDR3 DNA reads TGCGCCAGCAGCTTCCCAACAGGGTCTTTCGAGCAGTTCTTC.

The V call is TRBV12-3 or TRBV12-4, the J call TRBJ1-4; D unclear. The CDR3 has 13 amino acids. Trimming stripped 5 bases from V and 4 bases from J, with 8 bases between. The CDR3 is CASSGLLNEKLFF. The CDR3 bases are TGTGCCAGCAGTGGGCTCCTTAATGAAAAACTGTTTTTT.

The J gene is TRBJ1-6, the V gene TRBV6-6; 8 bases agree with TRBD1. The CDR3 sequence is 15 residues long. Per the germline V gene, CDR1 is MNHNY and CDR2 is SVGAGI (reference sequence). With V trimmed by 4 bases and J by 7 bases, 6 bases remained unmatched. The CDR3: CASSLTGAANSPLHF. The CDR3 coding sequence is TGTGCCAGCAGTTTGACAGGGGCTGCAAATTCACCCCTCCACTTT.

The chain employs TRBV7-9 and TRBJ1-2; D is unresolved. Trimming pared 3 bases from V and 3 bases from J, leaving 11 bases between. This CDR3 region has 14 residues. The germline CDR1 and CDR2 sequences are SEHNR and FQNEAQ (reference sequence). CDR3 loop: CASSLEPRDYGYTF. CDR3 sequence (DNA): TGTGCCAGCAGCTTGGAGCCCCGGGACTATGGCTACACCTTC.

This chain uses TRBV10-3 with TRBJ2-1; 14 nucleotides line up with TRBD2. The germline V gene has CDR1 ENHRY and CDR2 SYGVKD. V dropped 6 bases and J dropped 1; count of bases not matched to a gene: 8. The CDR3 totals 18 residues. The CDR3 bases are TGTGCCATCAGCAAAGGGACTAGCGGGAGCGTTTCCTACAATGAGCAGTTCTTC. Its translation is CAISKGTSGSVSYNEQFF.

This chain links TRBV5-8 with TRBJ1-2; D might be TRBD1 (5 bases). Germline CDR1 and CDR2: SGHTS and YDEGEE. The CDR3 length is 15 residues. V shed 4 bases and J shed 1 base, with 14 bases lying between them. In DNA form, the CDR3 reads TGTGCCAGCAGCGTGAATGGGGGGTTTAACTATGGCTACACCTTC. The encoded protein is CASSVNGGFNYGYTF.

This clone was counted once. This sequence joins TRBV15 and TRBJ1-6; D unclear. Germline CDR1 and CDR2: LNHNV and YYDKDF (reference sequence). With 8 bases removed from V and 3 bases from J, the gap between germline ends came to 8 bases. The CDR3 extends over 13 amino acids. The CDR3 DNA sequence: TGTGCCACCGGTCAGTACTATAATTCACCCCTCCACTTT. Translation: CATGQYYNSPLHF.

In this sample, this clone turned up a few times. The rearrangement joins TRBV2 to TRBJ1-1; no firm D call. The V end was cut by 6 bases, the J end by 1 base, with 18 bases between. Germline CDR1 reads SNHLY; CDR2 reads FYNNEI. The CDR3 is 16 amino acids. The CDR3 bases are TGTGCCAGCAGCTTAAGGAGTCCAGACCAGAACACTGAAGCTTTCTTT. It yields the protein CASSLRSPDQNTEAFF.